What follows are 8 T cell receptor beta chains derived from one specimen sequenced in a study of T cells in Graves' hyperthyroidism and ophthalmopathy. Amplification of TCR beta CDR3 regions used RNA as the template. First-round RT-PCR with HTBI primers amplified the TCR CDR3 region. TCRdb redid the calling of the multiplex PCR reads with MiXCR, one entry per CDR3 protein. The sample shows about 270,000 distinct CDR3 sequences, around 22% of them seen only once. The specimen was blood. The receptors derive from a young man with Graves' ophthalmopathy.

J is TRBJ2-7 and V is TRBV6-6, with 10 positions matching TRBD2. In germline, CDR1 is MNHNY, CDR2 SVGAGI (reference sequence). Trimming at V came to 2 bases and at J to 0 bases, leaving 7 bases not matched to a gene. The CDR3 is 17 residues long. The CDR3 protein is CASSYRLAGASSYEQYF. The CDR3 region has the DNA TGTGCCAGCAGTTACCGCCTAGCGGGAGCCAGCTCCTACGAGCAGTACTTC.

The V and J genes are TRBV5-1 and TRBJ2-5; D gene uncertain. The CDR3 covers 13 residues. Deletions cut 0 bases from V and 4 bases from J, with 7 bases between. The V gene's germline CDR1 is SGHRS and CDR2 YFSETQ. CDR3 sequence: CASSLGNGETQYF. In DNA, the CDR3 is TGCGCCAGCAGCTTGGGTAACGGAGAGACCCAGTACTTC.

This clonotype was seen at least ten times. The rearrangement joins TRBV5-1 to TRBJ1-1; D might be TRBD1 (5 bases). Germline CDR1 and CDR2: SGHRS and YFSETQ. Trimming left V 4 bases short and J 1 base short, with 8 bases between. The CDR3 is 13 residues long. The DNA of the CDR3 is TGCGCCAGCAGCGAAGACAGGAACACTGAAGCTTTCTTT. This encodes CASSEDRNTEAFF.

This clonotype was recorded at least ten times. The chain employs TRBV2 and TRBJ2-3, with D possibly being TRBD2 (6 bases). The CDR3 is made up of 17 amino acids. V was cut by 5 bases and J by 2 bases, with 20 bases left in between. Germline V gives CDR1 SNHLY, CDR2 FYNNEI. CDR3 sequence (DNA): TGTGCCAGCAGTCCGAGGCGGGACTCTCAATACACAGATACGCAGTATTTT. Amino acids: CASSPRRDSQYTDTQYF.

This clonotype was recorded many times. The V call is TRBV11-2, the J call TRBJ2-1, with 7 positions matching TRBD2. Looked up from germline, CDR1 is SGHAT and CDR2 is FQNNGV. There are 15 residues in the CDR3. Trimming at V came to 6 bases and at J to 0 bases, leaving 5 bases not matched to a gene. DNA for the CDR3: TGTGCCAGCAGGGGGGGGGGGACCTCCTACAATGAGCAGTTCTTC. Its translation: CASRGGGTSYNEQFF.

The sample holds a few counts of this clonotype. V and J are TRBV28 and TRBJ2-1; no firm D call. Trimming shortened V by 2 bases and J by 10 bases, and 6 bases separated the two germline ends. This CDR3 spans 11 amino acids. The V gene's germline CDR1 is MDHEN and CDR2 SYDVKM. The CDR3 DNA reads as TGTGCCAGCAGTTTAAACGGGGAGCAGTTCTTC. Protein: CASSLNGEQFF.

This clonotype was found many times. This sequence joins TRBV3-1 and TRBJ2-7; perhaps TRBD2 as D (5 bases). Germline V CDR1 and CDR2: LGHDT, YNNKEL (reference sequence). The CDR3 is 12 amino acids. The ends were cut back, 2 bases at V and 3 bases at J, with 5 bases in the middle. The DNA for the CDR3 is TGTGCCAGCAGCCAACGGGGCTACGAGCAGTACTTC. Protein sequence: CASSQRGYEQYF.

This clonotype was seen more than once but under ten times. The chain uses TRBV9 and TRBJ2-2; the D gene is possibly TRBD2 (5 bases). CDR3 length: 16 amino acids. V lost 3 bases to trimming and J lost 0 bases, with 12 bases between them. Germline V CDR1 and CDR2: SGDLS, YYNGEE. The CDR3 region is CASSAGIASNTGELFF. In DNA, the CDR3 is TGTGCCAGCAGCGCCGGGATAGCGTCGAACACCGGGGAGCTGTTTTTT.